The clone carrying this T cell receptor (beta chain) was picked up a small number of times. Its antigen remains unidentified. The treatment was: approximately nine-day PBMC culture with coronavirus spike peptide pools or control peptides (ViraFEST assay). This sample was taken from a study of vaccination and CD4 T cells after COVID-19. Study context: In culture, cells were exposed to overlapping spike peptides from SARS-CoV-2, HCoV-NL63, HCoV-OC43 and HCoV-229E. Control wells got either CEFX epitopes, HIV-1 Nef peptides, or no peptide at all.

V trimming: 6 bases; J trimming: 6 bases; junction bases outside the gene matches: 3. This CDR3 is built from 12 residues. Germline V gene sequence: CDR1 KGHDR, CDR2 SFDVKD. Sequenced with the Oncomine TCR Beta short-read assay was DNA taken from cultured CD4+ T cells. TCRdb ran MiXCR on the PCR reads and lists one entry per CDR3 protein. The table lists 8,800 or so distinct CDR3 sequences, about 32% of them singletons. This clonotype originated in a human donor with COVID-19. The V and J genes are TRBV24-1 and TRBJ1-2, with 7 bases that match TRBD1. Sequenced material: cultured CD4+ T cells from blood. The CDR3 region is CATSQGVDGYTF. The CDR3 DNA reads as TGTGCCACCAGTCAGGGGGTGGATGGCTACACCTTC.